Described below is a single T cell receptor (beta chain) sequence and its context. As yet, its antigen is unknown. A second roughly 6 to 11 cycle PCR used barcoded and J-beta primers. Each CDR3 protein is one row after TCRdb ran MiXCR on the 5' RACE reads. The sample carries roughly 730,000 distinct CDR3 sequences, roughly 50% recorded once. This record comes from a study of blood T cells in healthy people across ages. At the level of the study: About one barcoded beta molecule per two T cells came from capture by template switching. Study-wide results and caveats: The fall in TCR beta diversity per million T cells was roughly linear with age. More naive CD4+ cells and higher diversity were found in long-lived than in aged donors.

In terms of origin and age, donors were healthy Caucasian individuals from Russia aged about 6 to 90. Germline values: CDR1 SQVTM, CDR2 ANQGSEA. The CDR3 length is 17 residues. The V gene end was trimmed by 3 bases and the J gene end by 6 bases; junction bases not matched to a gene: 16. The origin of this receptor is a man aged 35-49 years in good health. This chain uses TRBV29-1 with TRBJ2-1, with 8 bases identical to TRBD2. Input material: blood. CDR3 nucleotides: TGCAGCGTTGAGTCGTTATTACAAGCGGGAGTGGGCAATGAGCAGTTCTTC. Protein product: CSVESLLQAGVGNEQFF.